This entry lists 26 T cell receptor beta chains sequenced from one sample in a study of tumor-infiltrating lymphocytes in primary liver carcinoma. Co-extraction of RNA and DNA was performed on roughly 20-31 mg of unsorted bulk tissue. A primer in the constant region served to generate TCR beta cDNA from roughly 520 ng of total RNA. Slightly modified ARM-PCR, run as three nested multiplex PCR rounds, produced the TCR beta libraries. Each of the first two PCR rounds ran roughly 9 cycles with TRBV1-TRBV30 forward and C-beta reverse primers. TCRdb itself ran the multiplex PCR reads through MiXCR, one entry per CDR3 protein. The data show approximately 190,000 distinct CDR3 sequences, about 85% seen once. What was sequenced was tumor tissue from primary liver carcinoma. The receptors were gathered from a man aged 40-49 years with primary liver carcinoma and hepatitis B virus infection.

Points on this clonotype: Given the absence of the conserved phenylalanine or tryptophan at the CDR3 end, a read error is likely. The chain uses TRBV11-1 and TRBJ2-7; D might be TRBD1 or TRBD2, each matching 5 bases. The CDR3 has 15 amino acids. The ends were cut back, 8 bases at V and 0 bases at J, with 17 bases in the middle. Germline V gives CDR1 SGHAT, CDR2 FQDESV (reference sequence). CDR3 in amino acids: CASCSSRDPSYEQYY. In DNA form, the CDR3 reads TGTGCCAGCTGCTCATCCCGGGACCCCTCCTACGAGCAGTACTAC.

This chain links TRBV6-2 or TRBV6-3 with TRBJ1-2; D remains unclear. Germline values: CDR1 MNHEY, CDR2 SVGEGT. This CDR3 is 15 amino acids long. This CDR3 is CTSSQTLEGTFGYTF. DNA of the CDR3: TGTACTAGCAGCCAGACCCTCGAAGGAACCTTTGGCTACACCTTC.

As concerns this clonotype: As the CDR3 is not closed by the conserved phenylalanine or tryptophan, this likely results from a read error. The chain joins TRBV6-1 to TRBJ1-2, with D hard to call. Germline V gives CDR1 MNHNS, CDR2 SASEGT. V was cut by 9 bases and J by 5 bases, with 13 bases left in between. The length of the CDR3 is 12 residues. DNA for the CDR3: TGTGCCAGGAGCGGCAGCGATTATGGCTACACCTAC. Translating gives CARSGSDYGYTY.

A note on this clonotype: Being one base from a much bigger clone, this may be a read error. V and J are TRBV7-9 and TRBJ1-1; 9 bases fit TRBD1. In germline, CDR1 is SEHNR, CDR2 FQNEAQ (reference sequence). CDR3 length: 17 residues. The CDR3 region is CVSSSGTGITRNTEAFF. The CDR3 DNA is TGTGTCAGCAGCTCAGGGACAGGGATCACAAGGAACACTGAAGCTTTCTTT.

About this clonotype: One end of the junction is discordant with germline, which a read error may explain. The rearrangement uses TRBV4-1 and TRBJ2-1; 7 nucleotides align to TRBD1. Germline lookup yields CDR1 MGHRA and CDR2 YSYEKL. The CDR3 is made up of 16 amino acids. CDR3 DNA: TGCGCCAGCAGCCAAGAGGCCGCGACAGGGTACAGTGAGGAGTTCTTC. The encoded protein is CASSQEAATGYSEEFF.

Comment on this clonotype: The junction departs from the called germline gene at one end, perhaps through a read error. The rearrangement links TRBV6-5 to TRBJ1-6; D is ambiguous. This CDR3 is built from 14 residues. The germline gives CDR1 MNHEY, CDR2 SVGAGI. The CDR3 coding sequence is TGTACCAGCAGTTATACGGTCTATAATTCACCCCTCCTCTTT. Its protein product is CTSSYTVYNSPLLF.

The chain recombines TRBV6-1 with TRBJ1-5, with 9 bases aligning to TRBD1. Trimming took 5 bases from V and 11 from J; bases not matched to a gene: 13. The CDR3 length is 15 residues. Per germline, CDR1 MNHNS and CDR2 SASEGT. This CDR3 is CASSSVDRGGQAQHF. CDR3 nucleotide sequence: TGTGCCAGCAGTAGCGTGGACAGGGGAGGCCAGGCCCAGCATTTT.

The V gene is TRBV5-1, the J gene TRBJ2-2; D may be TRBD1 (5 bases). Trimming took 3 bases from V and 12 from J, leaving 24 bases between them. This CDR3 spans 16 amino acids. Per germline, CDR1 SGHRS and CDR2 YFSETQ. This chain's CDR3 is CASSSHHRTNTRKLFF. CDR3 bases: TGCGCCAGCAGCTCACATCACAGGACGAACACCCGGAAGCTGTTTTTT. The variable domain in full, with the rest retrieved from reference TRBV5-1 and TRBJ2-2, is KAGVTQTPRYLIKTRGQQVTLSCSPISGHRSVSWYQQTPGQGLQFLFEYFSETQRNKGNFPGRFSGRQFSNSRSEMNVSTLELGDSALYLCASSSHHRTNTRKLFFGEGSRLTVL.

With regard to this clonotype: Germline is not matched at one junction end, which may reflect a read error. The rearrangement uses TRBV11-2 and TRBJ1-1, with D possibly matching TRBD1 (6 bases). The CDR3 runs to 13 residues. The germline CDR1 and CDR2 sequences are SGHAT and FQNNGV. The CDR3 spells CASSLEWGREVFF. CDR3 DNA sequence: TGTGCCAGCAGCTTAGAATGGGGGCGTGAAGTTTTCTTT.

A word on this clonotype: The junction does not match germline at one end; this may be a read error. The rearrangement links TRBV12-3 or TRBV12-4 to TRBJ2-7, with 7 bases that match TRBD2. The CDR3 consists of 14 residues. CDR3 sequence reads: CANSSGGWGDEQYF. The CDR3 bases are TGTGCCAACAGTTCCGGGGGGTGGGGCGACGAGCAGTACTTC.

As for this clonotype: At one end, the junction sequence differs from germline, possibly due to a read error. The chain recombines TRBV4-2 with TRBJ1-4; the D is unclear. Germline CDR1 is LGHNA and CDR2 is YNFKEQ. The CDR3 is 13 amino acids. The CDR3 here is CVSIQPHCEKLFF. CDR3 coding DNA: TGTGTCAGCATCCAGCCCCACTGTGAAAAACTGTTTTTT.

At least ten counts were recorded for this clonotype. The V call is TRBV5-1, the J call TRBJ1-6; 7 bases map to TRBD1. This CDR3 has 16 amino acids. V trimming: 4 bases; J trimming: 5 bases; junction bases outside the gene matches: 9. Germline values: CDR1 SGHRS, CDR2 YFSETQ. The CDR3 is CASSDSLTGHNSPLHF. CDR3 DNA: TGCGCCAGCAGCGACAGCCTGACAGGGCATAATTCACCCCTCCACTTT.

In regard to this clonotype: The conserved final phenylalanine or tryptophan is absent from the CDR3, which likely points to a read error. The DNA is omitted, as the CDR3 cannot be located on it reliably, and the CDR3 follows TCRdb's listing. The V gene is TRBV11-1, the J gene TRBJ2-4; TRBD2, the D gene given by the table, was not confirmed from the DNA. From its first to its last residue, the CDR3 has 17 amino acids. Germline lookup yields CDR1 SGHAT and CDR2 FQDESV (reference sequence). The CDR3 is CANRFPGTSGTKNIQYC.

This clonotype was observed a single time. The V and J genes are TRBV4-3 and TRBJ1-6, with 7 bases matching TRBD1. Germline CDR1 reads LGHNA; CDR2 reads YSLEER. The CDR3 spans 16 residues. The V segment lost 3 bases and the J segment 10 bases; nucleotides outside the gene matches: 12. CDR3 residues: CASSHLTGQDESPLHF. In DNA form, the CDR3 reads TGCGCCAGCAGCCATCTAACTGGACAGGATGAGTCACCCCTCCACTTT.

A word on this clonotype: At one end, the junction sequence differs from germline, possibly due to a read error. This chain links TRBV6-6 with TRBJ2-7; D might be TRBD1 or TRBD2, each matching 5 bases. Germline loops: CDR1 MNHNY, CDR2 SVGAGI (reference sequence). The CDR3 is made up of 14 amino acids. CDR3 bases: TGTGCTAGCAGTTACTACGGGGCCTCAGTCGAGCAGTACTTC. Translating it yields CASSYYGASVEQYF.

As regards this clonotype: It may be a read error: a sequence one base away is much more abundant. The chain employs TRBV28 and TRBJ2-3; TRBD1 or TRBD2 may be the D gene (7 bases each). Germline V gene data show CDR1 as MDHEN and CDR2 as SYDVKM. This CDR3 comprises 15 residues. CDR3 residues: CASSRGGSAADMQYF. For the CDR3, the DNA is TGTGCCAGCAGCAGGGGGGGTTCGGCGGCAGATATGCAGTATTTT. The full variable domain, with the rest looked up from reference TRBV28 and TRBJ2-3, is DVKVTQSSRYLVKRTGEKVFLECVQDMDHENMFWYRQDPGLGLRLIYFSYDVKMKEKGDIPEGYSVSREKKERFSLILESASTNQTSMYLCASSRGGSAADMQYFGPGTRLTVL.

As regards this clonotype: The germline gene is not matched at one end of the junction; a read error may be the cause. The V gene is TRBV5-1, the J gene TRBJ1-6; 9 nucleotides match TRBD1. Germline CDR1 is SGHRS and CDR2 is YFSETQ. The CDR3 totals 15 residues. CDR3 in DNA: TGCGCCAGAAGTTTGGACAGGGGAAATAATTCACCCCTCCGCTTT. Protein product: CARSLDRGNNSPLRF.

Comment on this clonotype: This may be a read error, as it is one base from a much larger clone. The V call is TRBV4-2, the J call TRBJ2-5; D is perhaps TRBD1 (6 bases). The V gene's germline CDR1 is LGHNA and CDR2 YNFKEQ. CDR3 length equals 15 residues. The CDR3 loop is CASSQKGVLQESQYF. The CDR3 region has the DNA TGTGCCAGCAGCCAAAAGGGGGTCCTTCAAGAGTCCCAGTACTTC.

The J gene is TRBJ2-5, the V gene TRBV6-1; 8 nucleotides agree with TRBD1. The germline V gene has CDR1 MNHNS and CDR2 SASEGT. The V gene end was trimmed by 3 bases and the J gene end by 9 bases; junction bases not matched to a gene: 12. The CDR3 runs to 15 residues. CDR3 loop: CASSDPRQGKRAQYF. The CDR3 DNA is TGTGCCAGCAGTGATCCCCGACAGGGGAAAAGGGCCCAGTACTTC.

About this clonotype itself: An end of the junction does not agree with germline; a read error may underlie this. This chain joins TRBV29-1 and TRBJ2-3, with D maybe TRBD2 (6 bases). Germline V gene sequence: CDR1 SQVTM, CDR2 ANQGSEA. The CDR3 covers 15 residues. CDR3 DNA sequence: TGCAGCGTAGAGGGCGGGGCAGGCATCACAGTTACGCAGTATTTT. Protein product: CSVEGGAGITVTQYF.

The V call is TRBV7-8, the J call TRBJ2-5; D not resolved. CDR3 length: 11 residues. V lost 1 base and J lost 14, with 11 bases in between. CDR1 SGHVS and CDR2 FQNEAQ come from the germline V gene. The CDR3 region is CASSLGEIQYF. In nucleotides, the CDR3 is TGTGCCAGCAGCTTAGGTGAGATCCAATACTTC.

This chain joins TRBV12-3 or TRBV12-4 and TRBJ2-3, with 8 nucleotides matching TRBD1. CDR3 size: 14 residues. The junction had 17 bases not matched to a gene; V was cut back by 6 bases and J by 15 bases. DNA for the CDR3: TGTGCCAGCAGGGAGGGGACAGGTTCTGGTAGGCACTATTTT. This gives the protein CASREGTGSGRHYF.

With respect to this clonotype: Here the CDR3 omits its conserved ending phenylalanine or tryptophan, so a read error is the likely source. V is TRBV11-2 and J is TRBJ2-7; 8 nucleotides match TRBD2. The length of the CDR3 is 15 residues. CDR1 and CDR2 from the germline V gene are SGHAT and FQNNGV. J lost 9 bases, V lost 4 bases, and 14 bases had no gene match. Here the CDR3 reads CASSSLAGTSLGQYL. Written as DNA, the CDR3 is TGTGCCAGCAGCTCGTTAGCGGGAACGAGCCTCGGGCAGTACCTC.

Notes on this clonotype: An end of the junction differs from the germline gene, which may be a read error. This rearrangement joins TRBV7-8 to TRBJ2-3, with D maybe TRBD2 (6 bases). Germline assignment: CDR1 SGHVS and CDR2 FQNEAQ. This CDR3 region has 14 residues. CDR3 sequence (DNA): TGTGCTAGCAGCATTAGCGGATACAGAGATACGCAGTATTTT. It codes for CASSISGYRDTQYF.

As concerns this clonotype: It is likely a read error, because the conserved phenylalanine at the end of the CDR3 is missing. The rearrangement uses TRBV11-2 and TRBJ1-2; D gene ambiguous. Germline V gene lookup returns CDR1 SGHAT and CDR2 FQNNGV. This CDR3 is built from 13 residues. V lost 9 bases to trimming and J lost 1 base, with 12 bases between them. The CDR3 bases are TGTGCCAGTACCGACGTCTTTAACTATGGCTACACCATC. Amino acid sequence: CASTDVFNYGYTI.

The gene calls are TRBV7-9 and TRBJ2-3; D might be TRBD1 (6 bases). Germline V gene sequence: CDR1 SEHNR, CDR2 FQNEAQ (reference sequence). The CDR3 loop spans 15 amino acids. The CDR3 loop reads CVSSSYRDGADTQYF. CDR3 in DNA: TGTGTTAGCAGCTCGTACAGGGACGGGGCAGATACGCAGTATTTT.